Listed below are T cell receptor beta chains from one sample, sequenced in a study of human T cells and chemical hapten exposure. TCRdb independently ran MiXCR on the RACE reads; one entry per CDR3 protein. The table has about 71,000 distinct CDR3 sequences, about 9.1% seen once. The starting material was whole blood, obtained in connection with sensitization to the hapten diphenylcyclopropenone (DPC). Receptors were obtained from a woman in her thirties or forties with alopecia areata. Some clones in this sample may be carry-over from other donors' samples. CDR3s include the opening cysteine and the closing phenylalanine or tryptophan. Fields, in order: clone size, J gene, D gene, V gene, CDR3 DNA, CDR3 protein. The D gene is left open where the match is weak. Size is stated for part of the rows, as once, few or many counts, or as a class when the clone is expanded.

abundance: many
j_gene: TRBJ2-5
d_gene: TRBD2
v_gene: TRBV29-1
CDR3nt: TGCAGCTGTGTGGGACGGAGCGGGGGGCAAGAGACCCAGTACTTC
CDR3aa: CSCVGRSGGQETQYF

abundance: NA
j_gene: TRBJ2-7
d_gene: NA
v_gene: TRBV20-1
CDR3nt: TGCAGTGCAGGGCCCGGTAGGGTGAGGTCCGAGCAGTACTTC
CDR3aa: CSAGPGRVRSEQYF

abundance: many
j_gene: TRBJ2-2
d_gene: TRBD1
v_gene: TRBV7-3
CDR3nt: TGTGCCAGCAGCTTGACAGGGGGCGTAAACACCGGGGAGCTGTTTTTT
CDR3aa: CASSLTGGVNTGELFF

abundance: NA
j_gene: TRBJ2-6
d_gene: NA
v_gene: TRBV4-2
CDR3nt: TGTGCCAGCAGCCAAGAAACAAGCTCTGGGGCCAACGTCCTGACTTTC
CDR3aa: CASSQETSSGANVLTF

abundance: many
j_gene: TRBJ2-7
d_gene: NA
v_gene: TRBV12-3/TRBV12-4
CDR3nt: TGTGCCAGCAGGCCCAGGGCATCCTACGAGCAGTACTTC
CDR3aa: CASRPRASYEQYF

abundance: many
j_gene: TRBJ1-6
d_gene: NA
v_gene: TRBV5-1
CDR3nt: TGCGCCAGCAGCTTTAAGGACACAAATTCACCCCTCCACTTT
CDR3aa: CASSFKDTNSPLHF

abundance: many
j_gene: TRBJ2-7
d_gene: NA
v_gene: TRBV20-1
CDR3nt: TGCAGTGCCCCAGTGACCCTTAACGAGCAGTACTTC
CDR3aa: CSAPVTLNEQYF

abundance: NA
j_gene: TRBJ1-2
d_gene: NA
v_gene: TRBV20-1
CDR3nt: TGCAGTGCCACCATCCTCGGGCCCCGTGGCTACACCTTC
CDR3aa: CSATILGPRGYTF

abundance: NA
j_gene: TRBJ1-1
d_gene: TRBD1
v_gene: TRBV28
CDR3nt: TGTGCCAGCAGTCAGGACAGGGGAACCCTGAACACTGAAGCTTTCTTT
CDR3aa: CASSQDRGTLNTEAFF

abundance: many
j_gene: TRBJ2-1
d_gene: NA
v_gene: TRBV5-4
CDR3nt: TGTGCCAGCAGCCCCCGAGTGGGGGGCAATGAGCAGTTCTTC
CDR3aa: CASSPRVGGNEQFF

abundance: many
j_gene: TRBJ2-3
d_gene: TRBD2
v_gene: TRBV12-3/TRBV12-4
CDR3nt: TGTGCCAGCACCAGACTAGCGGGGGGGCCTCCCAGAGGCACAGATACGCAGTATTTT
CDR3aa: CASTRLAGGPPRGTDTQYF

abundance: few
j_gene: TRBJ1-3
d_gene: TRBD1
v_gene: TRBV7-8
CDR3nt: TGTGCCAGCAGCTGGGGGACAGACGTGGACACCATATATTTT
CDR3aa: CASSWGTDVDTIYF

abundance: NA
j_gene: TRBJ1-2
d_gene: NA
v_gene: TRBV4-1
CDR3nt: TGCGCCAGCAGCCAAGTTGTGCTGGCAGGATCTAACTATGGCTACACCTTC
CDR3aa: CASSQVVLAGSNYGYTF

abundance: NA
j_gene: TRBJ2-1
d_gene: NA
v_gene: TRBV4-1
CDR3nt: TGCGCCAGCAGCCCCCCAATATACAATGAGCAGTTCTTC
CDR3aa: CASSPPIYNEQFF

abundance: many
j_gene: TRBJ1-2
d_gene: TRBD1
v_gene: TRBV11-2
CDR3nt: TGTGCCAGCAGCTTAGATTGGACAGGGTATGGCTACACCTTC
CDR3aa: CASSLDWTGYGYTF

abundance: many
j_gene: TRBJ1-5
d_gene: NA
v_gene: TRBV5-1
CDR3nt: TGCGCCAGCAGCTTGGGGGTAGGGAGCAATCAGCCCCAGCATTTT
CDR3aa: CASSLGVGSNQPQHF

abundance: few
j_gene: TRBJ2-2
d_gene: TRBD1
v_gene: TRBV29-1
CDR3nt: TGCAGTTACTCAACCCGGGACAGGGCGGGAGTCACCGGGGAGCTGTTTTTT
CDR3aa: CSYSTRDRAGVTGELFF

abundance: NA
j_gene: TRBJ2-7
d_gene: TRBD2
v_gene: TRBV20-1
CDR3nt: TGCAGTGCTGGGACTAGCGGGCGCGAGCAGTACTTC
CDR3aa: CSAGTSGREQYF

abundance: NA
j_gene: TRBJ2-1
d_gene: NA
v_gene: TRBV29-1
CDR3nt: TGCAGCGGGGGGTACAATGAGCAGTTCTTC
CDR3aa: CSGGYNEQFF

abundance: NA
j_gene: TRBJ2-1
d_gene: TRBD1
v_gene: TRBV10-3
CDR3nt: TGTGCCATCAGTGGGGTGACAGGGCGGAATGAGCAGTTCTTC
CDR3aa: CAISGVTGRNEQFF

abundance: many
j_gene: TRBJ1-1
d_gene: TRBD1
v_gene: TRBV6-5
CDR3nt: TGTGCCAGCAGTTGGGACAGCCCGGGCGGGGTAAACACTGAAGCTTTCTTT
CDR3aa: CASSWDSPGGVNTEAFF

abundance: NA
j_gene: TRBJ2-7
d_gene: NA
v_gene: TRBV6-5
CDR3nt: TGTGCCAGCAGTTACTCGAGGGCGCCCGGCGAGCAGTACTTC
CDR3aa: CASSYSRAPGEQYF

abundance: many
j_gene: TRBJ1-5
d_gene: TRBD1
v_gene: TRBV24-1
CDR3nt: TGTGCCACCAGTGACCGGGACAGAGGTAGCAATCAGCCCCAGCATTTT
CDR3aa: CATSDRDRGSNQPQHF

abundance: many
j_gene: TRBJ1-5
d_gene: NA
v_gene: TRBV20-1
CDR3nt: TGCAGTGCTAGAGTCTGGGGGTTGCCCCAGCATTTT
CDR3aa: CSARVWGLPQHF

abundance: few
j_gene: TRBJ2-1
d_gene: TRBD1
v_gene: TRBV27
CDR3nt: TGTGCCAGCAGTCAGACAGGGAGCTCCTACAATGAGCAGTTCTTC
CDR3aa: CASSQTGSSYNEQFF

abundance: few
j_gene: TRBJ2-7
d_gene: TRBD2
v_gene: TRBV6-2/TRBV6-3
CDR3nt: TGTGCCAGCACCCTCGGGGGGGGCCCCTACGAGCAGTACTTC
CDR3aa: CASTLGGGPYEQYF

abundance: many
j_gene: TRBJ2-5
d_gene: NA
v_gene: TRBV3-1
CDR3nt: TGTGCCATCGGTACTTACCAAGAGACCCAGTACTTC
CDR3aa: CAIGTYQETQYF